These T cell receptor beta chains were read from a single sample in a study of cytomegalovirus exposure and HLA in healthy donors. Assay: immunoSEQ multiplex PCR; the TCRdb copy retains only in-frame clones and omits some. Of about 160,000 clones in the sample, about four fifths were seen once. Specimen: PBMCs. The receptors stem from a woman aged 45-60 years in good health and CMV-seronegative. The CDR3 runs from the conserved cysteine through the conserved F or W. A D gene is named only where the DNA matches it firmly. Size is stated for part of the rows, as once, few or many counts, or as a class when the clone is expanded.

size: NA
D: NA
V: TRBV7-2
J: TRBJ1-4
CDR3: CASSPTVTNEKLFF
DNA: TGTGCCAGCAGCCCAACGGTGACTAATGAAAAACTGTTTTTT

size: few
D: TRBD2
V: TRBV28
J: TRBJ2-7
CDR3: CASSGREALSYEQYF
DNA: TGTGCCAGCAGTGGGAGGGAGGCCCTCTCCTACGAGCAGTACTTC

size: NA
D: NA
V: TRBV28
J: TRBJ2-7
CDR3: CASSLVAYEQYF
DNA: TGCGCCAGCAGTTTGGTAGCTTACGAGCAGTACTTC

size: few
D: NA
V: TRBV28
J: TRBJ2-5
CDR3: CASSPTTLAQETQYF
DNA: TGTGCCAGCAGCCCGACTACTCTGGCCCAAGAGACCCAGTACTTC

size: NA
D: NA
V: TRBV10-1
J: TRBJ2-7
CDR3: CASSPPGRTSGQYF
DNA: TGCGCCAGCAGCCCCCCGGGCAGAACGTCGGGACAGTACTTC

size: NA
D: TRBD1
V: TRBV12-5
J: TRBJ1-2
CDR3: CASGSVMDREDVGYTF
DNA: TGTGCTAGTGGCTCCGTTATGGACAGGGAAGATGTTGGCTACACCTTC

size: NA
D: TRBD2
V: TRBV7-2
J: TRBJ2-1
CDR3: CASSRRGADFNEQFF
DNA: TGTGCCAGCAGTAGGCGGGGGGCCGACTTCAATGAGCAGTTCTTC

size: NA
D: NA
V: TRBV4-3
J: TRBJ1-5
CDR3: CASSQDVGGDQPQHF
DNA: TGCGCCAGCAGCCAAGATGTAGGGGGGGATCAGCCCCAGCATTTT

size: once
D: NA
V: TRBV5-1
J: TRBJ2-2
CDR3: CASWGPGELFF
DNA: TGCGCCAGCTGGGGGCCCGGGGAGCTGTTTTTT

size: few
D: NA
V: TRBV2
J: TRBJ2-5
CDR3: CASRVHTQETQYF
DNA: TGTGCCAGCAGAGTACATACGCAAGAGACCCAGTACTTC

size: NA
D: TRBD2
V: TRBV5-4
J: TRBJ2-2
CDR3: CASSPELASTGELFF
DNA: TGTGCCAGCAGCCCAGAACTAGCGTCTACCGGGGAGCTGTTTTTT

size: NA
D: NA
V: TRBV6-1
J: TRBJ1-5
CDR3: CASSVGGGSLQHF
DNA: TGTGCCAGCAGTGTTGGGGGGGGAAGCCTGCAGCATTTT

size: NA
D: NA
V: TRBV5-6
J: TRBJ2-7
CDR3: CASSLSGYEQYF
DNA: TGTGCCAGCAGCTTGTCCGGGTACGAGCAGTACTTC

size: NA
D: TRBD1
V: TRBV15
J: TRBJ2-7
CDR3: CATSRDRQGTYEQYF
DNA: TGTGCCACCAGCAGAGATCGACAGGGGACCTACGAGCAGTACTTC

size: NA
D: NA
V: TRBV14
J: TRBJ2-1
CDR3: CASSTTLGLGYNEQFF
DNA: TGTGCCAGCAGTACGACTTTGGGACTCGGGTACAATGAGCAGTTCTTC

size: few
D: NA
V: TRBV6-1
J: TRBJ1-6
CDR3: CASSKRGGNLSPLHF
DNA: TGTGCCAGCAGTAAAAGGGGGGGAAATCTGTCACCCCTCCACTTT

size: NA
D: TRBD1
V: TRBV28
J: TRBJ1-2
CDR3: CASSPRDRGGYGYTF
DNA: TGTGCCAGCAGCCCCCGGGACAGGGGCGGCTATGGCTACACCTTC

size: NA
D: NA
V: TRBV28
J: TRBJ2-6
CDR3: CASSGLSSGANVLTF
DNA: TGTGCCAGCAGTGGACTGAGCTCTGGGGCCAACGTCCTGACTTTC

size: NA
D: NA
V: TRBV2
J: TRBJ2-2
CDR3: CASSEILPNTGELFF
DNA: TGTGCCAGCAGTGAGATACTTCCGAACACCGGGGAGCTGTTTTTT

size: NA
D: NA
V: TRBV29-1
J: TRBJ1-1
CDR3: CSVVVAGGGTEAFF
DNA: TGCAGCGTTGTAGTCGCGGGAGGGGGCACTGAAGCTTTCTTT

size: NA
D: TRBD1
V: TRBV19
J: TRBJ1-1
CDR3: CASSAPGGFTEAFF
DNA: TGTGCCAGTAGTGCCCCAGGGGGCTTCACTGAAGCTTTCTTT

size: NA
D: TRBD2
V: TRBV7-9
J: TRBJ2-5
CDR3: CASSLSSGGETQYF
DNA: TGTGCCAGCAGCTTATCTAGCGGGGGTGAGACCCAGTACTTC

size: NA
D: TRBD1
V: TRBV7-8
J: TRBJ2-7
CDR3: CASSPRDRKRVEQYF
DNA: TGTGCCAGCAGCCCGCGGGACAGGAAAAGAGTCGAGCAGTACTTC

size: NA
D: TRBD2
V: TRBV7-2
J: TRBJ2-1
CDR3: CASSLVGGPDEQFF
DNA: TGTGCCAGCAGCTTAGTGGGAGGGCCGGATGAGCAGTTCTTC

size: NA
D: TRBD1
V: TRBV28
J: TRBJ2-7
CDR3: CASSLTGLYEQYF
DNA: TGTGCCAGCAGTTTGACAGGGCTCTACGAGCAGTACTTC

size: NA
D: TRBD1
V: TRBV7-2
J: TRBJ2-3
CDR3: CASSSTDRGTDTQYF
DNA: TGTGCCAGCAGCTCAACCGACAGGGGAACAGATACGCAGTATTTT

size: NA
D: NA
V: TRBV15
J: TRBJ1-1
CDR3: CATSSPRSTEAFF
DNA: TGTGCCACCAGCAGCCCGAGGAGCACTGAAGCTTTCTTT

size: NA
D: NA
V: TRBV5-6
J: TRBJ1-1
CDR3: CASSLWTAVVTEAFF
DNA: TGTGCCAGCAGCTTGTGGACAGCCGTAGTCACTGAAGCTTTCTTT

size: NA
D: TRBD1
V: TRBV7-2
J: TRBJ1-6
CDR3: CASSLEGGRASPLHF
DNA: TGTGCCAGCAGCTTAGAAGGGGGCCGAGCTTCACCCCTCCACTTT

size: NA
D: NA
V: TRBV2
J: TRBJ1-3
CDR3: CASSSRGLGGNTIYF
DNA: TGTGCCAGCAGTTCGCGGGGACTGGGGGGAAACACCATATATTTT

size: NA
D: TRBD2
V: TRBV18
J: TRBJ2-1
CDR3: CASSPRTSGNYNEQFF
DNA: TGTGCCAGCTCGCCTCGGACTAGCGGGAATTACAATGAGCAGTTCTTC

size: once
D: NA
V: TRBV28
J: TRBJ2-7
CDR3: CASRVEHLPYEQYF
DNA: TGTGCCAGCCGGGTGGAACACCTCCCCTACGAGCAGTACTTC

size: NA
D: NA
V: TRBV7-2
J: TRBJ1-5
CDR3: CASSLVSGSNQPQHF
DNA: TGTGCCAGCAGCTTAGTATCGGGGAGCAATCAGCCCCAGCATTTT

size: NA
D: NA
V: TRBV18
J: TRBJ1-5
CDR3: CASSPAGNQPQHF
DNA: TGTGCCAGCTCACCAGCGGGCAATCAGCCCCAGCATTTT

size: NA
D: NA
V: TRBV6-1
J: TRBJ1-1
CDR3: CASSNPDRPEAFF
DNA: TGTGCCAGCAGCAACCCCGACAGGCCCGAAGCTTTCTTT

size: few
D: TRBD2
V: TRBV18
J: TRBJ2-1
CDR3: CASSPKVAGGNEQFF
DNA: TGTGCCAGCTCACCAAAGGTAGCGGGGGGGAATGAGCAGTTCTTC

size: NA
D: NA
V: TRBV5-8
J: TRBJ1-3
CDR3: CASSLRRGRGNTIYF
DNA: TGTGCCAGCAGCTTGAGGCGGGGCCGCGGAAACACCATATATTTT

size: NA
D: NA
V: TRBV2
J: TRBJ1-1
CDR3: CASSENRQVEAFF
DNA: TGTGCCAGCAGTGAAAACCGACAGGTCGAAGCTTTCTTT

size: NA
D: TRBD1
V: TRBV7-9
J: TRBJ1-5
CDR3: CASSWTGGSNQPQHF
DNA: TGTGCCAGCAGCTGGACAGGGGGCAGCAATCAGCCCCAGCATTTT

size: NA
D: NA
V: TRBV28
J: TRBJ1-1
CDR3: CASSLNFREAFF
DNA: TGTGCTAGCAGTTTAAACTTTCGGGAAGCTTTCTTT

size: NA
D: TRBD1
V: TRBV29-1
J: TRBJ1-1
CDR3: CSVGGTVMSTEAFF
DNA: TGCAGCGTTGGGGGGACAGTAATGAGCACTGAAGCTTTCTTT

size: NA
D: TRBD1
V: TRBV9
J: TRBJ2-7
CDR3: CASSAGTAPYEQYF
DNA: TGTGCCAGCAGCGCCGGGACAGCACCCTACGAGCAGTACTTC

size: once
D: TRBD1
V: TRBV9
J: TRBJ2-3
CDR3: CASSVEGQGFTDTQYF
DNA: TGTGCCAGCAGCGTAGAGGGACAGGGATTCACAGATACGCAGTATTTT

size: NA
D: TRBD1
V: TRBV5-4
J: TRBJ1-5
CDR3: CASSDWDSRDQPQHF
DNA: TGTGCCAGCAGTGATTGGGACAGCCGGGATCAGCCCCAGCATTTT

size: NA
D: NA
V: TRBV2
J: TRBJ1-5
CDR3: CASKKQGGSNQPQHF
DNA: TGTGCCAGCAAAAAGCAGGGTGGGAGCAATCAGCCCCAGCATTTT

size: NA
D: NA
V: TRBV7-6
J: TRBJ2-5
CDR3: CASSLSRQETQYF
DNA: TGTGCCAGCAGCTTAAGTAGACAAGAGACCCAGTACTTC

size: NA
D: TRBD2
V: TRBV9
J: TRBJ2-3
CDR3: CASSYREGGDTQYF
DNA: TGTGCCAGCAGCTACCGGGAGGGCGGAGATACGCAGTATTTT

size: NA
D: TRBD2
V: TRBV19
J: TRBJ2-1
CDR3: CASSTSSGRANNEQFF
DNA: TGTGCCAGTAGTACGTCTAGCGGGAGAGCAAACAATGAGCAGTTCTTC

size: NA
D: TRBD1
V: TRBV6-1
J: TRBJ2-5
CDR3: CASSDRDRGFRQYF
DNA: TGTGCCAGCAGTGACCGGGACAGGGGGTTTAGGCAGTACTTC

size: NA
D: NA
V: TRBV28
J: TRBJ1-2
CDR3: CASSLSKRGYTF
DNA: TGTGCCAGCAGTTTGAGTAAGCGTGGCTACACCTTC

size: NA
D: TRBD1
V: TRBV2
J: TRBJ1-3
CDR3: CASSEDRGSGNTIYF
DNA: TGTGCCAGCAGTGAAGACAGGGGCTCTGGAAACACCATATATTTT

size: NA
D: NA
V: TRBV11-1
J: TRBJ2-3
CDR3: CASSLGQASTDTQYF
DNA: TGTGCCAGCAGCTTAGGCCAGGCTAGCACAGATACGCAGTATTTT